Here is one T cell receptor beta chain with its context. From germline, CDR1 is MNHNY and CDR2 SVGAGI (reference sequence). This CDR3 comprises 16 residues. V was clipped by 1 base and J by 7 bases; unmatched bases: 7. This entry comes from a study of T cell changes during pregnancy in multiple sclerosis. Data came from immunoSEQ multiplex PCR; TCRdb stores just in-frame clones and leaves some out. Of under 100,000 clones in the sample, around 93% were seen once. V gene TRBV6-6 combines with J gene TRBJ1-4; 9 bases are shared with TRBD1. This TCR derives from a female donor in good health, enrolled as a control in a pregnancy study. The sample here was peripheral blood, taken in the first trimester of pregnancy. Written as DNA, the CDR3 is TGTGCCAGCAGTTACTTCACAGGGGGCCAGTTTGAAAAACTGTTTTTT. Its translation: CASSYFTGGQFEKLFF.